The next 20 T cell receptor beta chains were all read from a single sample in a study of T-cell memory formation after mild COVID-19. TCRdb called the 5' RACE reads again in MiXCR, with one record for every CDR3 protein. Altogether fewer than 400,000 distinct CDR3 sequences are present, roughly 15% being singletons, with the ten largest covering 20% to 25%. Sequenced sample: PBMCs or a T cell subset sorted from them (not recorded which). The receptors here all came from a young man who had mild COVID-19 (a few samples of this study predate the infection). Cell type and time point are not known.

The chain combines TRBV27 with TRBJ2-7, with no clear D. V was shortened by 4 bases and J by 6 bases, with 13 bases between the two germline ends. This CDR3 is built from 13 residues. Germline CDR1 MNHEY, CDR2 SMNVEV (reference sequence). The CDR3 spells CASSYQQVSEQYF. The CDR3 bases are TGTGCCAGCAGTTACCAGCAGGTCTCCGAGCAGTACTTC.

This clonotype has at least ten counts. The chain couples TRBV4-3 to TRBJ2-1; 9 nucleotides match TRBD2. The CDR3 covers 14 residues. Losses at the gene ends were 10 bases for V and 5 bases for J; bases not matched to a gene: 9. Germline V gene data show CDR1 as LGHNA and CDR2 as YSLEER. The DNA of the CDR3 is TGCGCCACCTCTTGGGCTAGCGGGAACAATGAGCAGTTCTTC. Protein: CATSWASGNNEQFF.

V and J are TRBV12-3 or TRBV12-4 and TRBJ1-2; D is unclear. Between the trimmed V and J ends, which lost 6 bases and 4 bases, there was a span of 15 bases. The CDR3 totals 14 residues. In DNA, the CDR3 is TGTGCCAGCAGCATCGAACGGAGTCTCTATGGCTACACCTTC. This translates into CASSIERSLYGYTF.

This clonotype was detected a few times. The chain couples TRBV6-2 or TRBV6-3 to TRBJ2-5; no clear D. The V end was cut by 2 bases, the J end by 0 bases, with 4 bases between. The germline V gene encodes CDR1 MNHEY and CDR2 SVGEGT. This CDR3 has 13 residues. The chain's CDR3 is CASSYRYQETQYF. In DNA form, the CDR3 reads TGTGCCAGCAGTTACCGTTACCAAGAGACCCAGTACTTC.

This sequence joins TRBV4-3 and TRBJ2-7; no firm D call. CDR1 and CDR2 (germline): LGHNA, YSLEER. There are 16 residues in the CDR3. The V end was cut by 4 bases, the J end by 4 bases, with 20 bases between. CDR3 sequence (DNA): TGCGCCAGCAGCCCGTGGGCGGCGAAGGGTGGGTACGAGCAGTACGTC. Protein sequence: CASSPWAAKGGYEQYV.

V is TRBV5-1 and J is TRBJ1-4; no reliable D call. Germline lookup yields CDR1 SGHRS and CDR2 YFSETQ. The V gene lost 4 bases and the J gene lost 2 bases, with 15 bases spanning the gap. The CDR3 has 16 residues. The CDR3 spells CASSKRPVGTNEKLFF. CDR3 nucleotides: TGCGCCAGCAGCAAACGACCCGTCGGGACTAATGAAAAACTGTTTTTT.

The chain uses TRBV5-5 and TRBJ2-5, with TRBD2 matching 10 bases. Germline V gene data show CDR1 as SGHKS and CDR2 as YYEKEE (reference sequence). The V segment lost 4 bases and the J segment 0 bases; nucleotides outside the gene matches: 6. The CDR3 sequence is 16 residues long. Here the CDR3 DNA reads TGTGCCAGCAGCAGAGGACTAGCGGCAAACCAAGAGACCCAGTACTTC. Translating it yields CASSRGLAANQETQYF.

As regards this clonotype: The CDR3 does not end in the conserved phenylalanine or tryptophan, so this is likely a read error. The chain uses TRBV20-1 and TRBJ2-4; 10 nucleotides line up with TRBD1. This CDR3 is 13 amino acids long. The V gene end was trimmed by 3 bases and the J gene end by 8 bases; junction bases not matched to a gene: 4. CDR1 is DFQATT and CDR2 is SNEGSKA in the germline V gene (reference sequence). The chain's CDR3 is CSARTGGSDIQYL. The CDR3 DNA follows: TGCAGTGCTAGGACAGGGGGCTCGGACATTCAGTACTTA.

The chain employs TRBV9 and TRBJ2-3; D ambiguous. Germline CDR1 is SGDLS and CDR2 is YYNGEE. The CDR3 has 14 residues. Trimming left V 7 bases short and J 1 base short, with 13 bases between. The CDR3 reads CASAYEFRTDTQYF. For the CDR3, the DNA is TGTGCCAGCGCCTACGAGTTCCGCACAGATACGCAGTATTTT.

This clonotype was detected only a few times. The rearrangement joins TRBV2 to TRBJ2-2; D is possibly TRBD1 or TRBD2 (5 bases each). The length of the CDR3 is 16 residues. Germline lookup yields CDR1 SNHLY and CDR2 FYNNEI. The V end was cut by 2 bases, the J end by 4 bases, with 14 bases between. The CDR3 is CASSENQGRVTGELFF. For the CDR3, the DNA is TGTGCCAGCAGTGAAAATCAGGGACGAGTCACCGGGGAGCTGTTTTTT.

There are many counts of this clonotype. The chain carries TRBV12-3 or TRBV12-4 and TRBJ2-3, with 14 bases fitting TRBD2. There are 19 residues in the CDR3. V lost 6 bases, J lost 6 bases, and 17 bases stayed unmatched. For the CDR3, the DNA is TGTGCCAGCAGGACCGATTACGTGGGACTAGCGGGGGCTTCGGATACGCAGTATTTT. It is translated as CASRTDYVGLAGASDTQYF.

Details on this clonotype: A read error may account for a junction end that differs from germline. The chain uses TRBV4-1 and TRBJ1-1, with D uncertain. Germline CDR1 and CDR2: MGHRA and YSYEKL. This CDR3 spans 14 amino acids. The CDR3 DNA reads TGCGCCAGCAGTCAAGGTATCGGGAACACTGGAGCTTTCTTT. Translation: CASSQGIGNTGAFF.

This clonotype was seen only a few times. The V gene is TRBV29-1, the J gene TRBJ2-7; D tentatively fits TRBD1 or TRBD2 (5 bases each). V was trimmed by 6 bases and J by 7 bases, leaving 19 bases between them. This CDR3 is 13 amino acids long. Per the germline V gene, CDR1 is SQVTM and CDR2 is ANQGSEA. CDR3 DNA: TGCAGCGTCGCGACGGGGCTATATGGGGAGCAGTACTTC. Residues: CSVATGLYGEQYF.

V is TRBV12-5 and J is TRBJ1-4, with a weak D call TRBD1 (5 bases). The CDR3 sequence is 16 residues long. The germline V gene encodes CDR1 LGHNT and CDR2 FRNRAP. Trimming cost V 7 bases and J 2 bases, with 17 bases left between them. The CDR3 sequence: CASAPGGVYTNEKLFF. The CDR3 bases are TGTGCTAGTGCCCCTGGGGGGGTGTATACTAATGAAAAACTGTTTTTT.

This clonotype was observed a handful of times. V and J are TRBV5-1 and TRBJ2-2; 7 nucleotides match TRBD1. Germline V gene lookup returns CDR1 SGHRS and CDR2 YFSETQ. The CDR3 covers 15 residues. The V and J ends lost 0 bases and 5 bases, in that order; junction bases with no gene match: 4. The CDR3 protein is CASSLGGGRTGELFF. CDR3 nucleotides: TGCGCCAGCAGCTTGGGAGGGGGCCGGACCGGGGAGCTGTTTTTT.

The chain recombines TRBV7-9 with TRBJ2-1; D not resolved. Trimming removed 3 bases at V and 7 bases at J, with 10 bases between. Germline V gene sequence: CDR1 SEHNR, CDR2 FQNEAQ (reference sequence). The CDR3 runs 13 residues. CDR3 region: CASSFYYANEQFF. DNA for the CDR3: TGTGCCAGCAGCTTTTATTACGCGAATGAGCAGTTCTTC. The variable domain in full, completed from reference TRBV7-9 and TRBJ2-1, reads DTGVSQNPRHKITKRGQNVTFRCDPISEHNRLYWYRQTLGQGPEFLTYFQNEAQLEKSRLLSDRFSAERPKGSFSTLEIQRTEQGDSAMYLCASSFYYANEQFFGPGTRLTVL.

V usage is TRBV7-9 and J usage is TRBJ1-6, with D possibly being TRBD1 (5 bases). V lost 3 bases and J lost 8, with 11 bases in between. Germline V CDR1 and CDR2: SEHNR, FQNEAQ (reference sequence). The CDR3 length is 14 residues. The CDR3 here is CASSFRGGDSPLHF. The CDR3 DNA follows: TGTGCCAGCAGCTTCCGGGGGGGAGATTCACCCCTCCACTTT.

This clonotype was seen more than once but under ten times. This chain links TRBV7-9 with TRBJ1-5; TRBD1 matches at 8 bases. The V segment lost 5 bases and the J segment 6 bases; nucleotides outside the gene matches: 3. Germline lookup yields CDR1 SEHNR and CDR2 FQNEAQ (reference sequence). The CDR3 totals 13 residues. In nucleotides, the CDR3 is TGTGCCAGCAGCAACACAGGGGGTCAGCCCCAGCATTTT. Amino acid sequence: CASSNTGGQPQHF.

This clonotype showed up just a few times. The chain employs TRBV5-4 and TRBJ1-2; TRBD1 agrees at 9 bases. V dropped 6 bases and J dropped 8; count of bases not matched to a gene: 8. The germline V gene encodes CDR1 SGHNT and CDR2 YYREEE (reference sequence). CDR3 length: 13 residues. CDR3 sequence: CASTWDREGGYTF. CDR3 nucleotide sequence: TGTGCCAGCACCTGGGACAGGGAAGGAGGCTACACCTTC.

The chain recombines TRBV27 with TRBJ2-3; 12 bases agree with TRBD2. V was pared by 10 bases and J by 0 bases, with 8 bases of the junction left unmatched. Germline assignment: CDR1 MNHEY and CDR2 SMNVEV (reference sequence). This CDR3 is 16 amino acids long. For the CDR3, the DNA is TGTGCCAACCAAGGACTAGCGGGGCAGAGCACAGATACGCAGTATTTT. Its protein product is CANQGLAGQSTDTQYF.